This paragraph covers one T cell receptor (beta chain) sequence. It has no known antigen specificity. The protocol used for the library was the immunoSEQ multiplex PCR assay. TCRbeta CDR3 sequencing was carried out by Adaptive Biotechnologies. The authors' analysis ran thus. Repertoire similarity was assessed with the Chao-modified Jaccard index and with the median clonotype overlap from 200 random subsamples of equal sample size. The similarity analyses were based on either productive nucleotide sequences or amino acid sequences translated in silico. Repertoires were compared using hierarchical clustering with single linkage and t-SNE, both based on Chao-modified Jaccard distances. Repertoire diversity was measured with the Renyi index after sample size normalisation across a range of alpha values. TCRdb re-hosts the immuneACCESS table, in-frame sequences only. Its copies lack some clones; in the studies checked, an unresolved V gene accounts for under half of them, and the cause for the rest is not known. Clone size and V and J calls were adopted from that table, with D and trimming inferred from the DNA. The sample's own table lists 6,800 or so clones. The top ten clones comprise around 0.6% of the sample.

This sample was taken from a study of synovial regulatory T cells in juvenile arthritis (dated by TCRdb to between 2014 and 2016). Concerning the study at large: Of the sequenced patients, a few were therapy-naive, one was treated with methotrexate plus infliximab, several were treated with methotrexate, and one lacked treatment information. Effector T cell subsets were also sequenced in the study cohort for comparisons, but only blood and synovial fluid Treg cells are covered by the Treg dataset alone. The TCR repertoire comparisons covered Treg and Teff subsets from over ten JIA patients with active disease. The study compared TCRbeta CDR3 repertoires of blood iaTreg cells, other blood Treg cells and synovial fluid Treg cells from matched patient samples.

The donors for the TCR repertoire analysis were around 11 juvenile idiopathic arthritis patients with active disease who had not reached inactive disease, of whom 3 were polyarticular and 8 were oligoarticular. The median age of the TCR-sequenced patients was more than 10 years (range roughly 2.4-25), and their median disease duration was roughly 7 years (range 0.2-19.1). Samples for TCR repertoire analysis came from two centres in Italy. Peripheral blood mononuclear cells were separated using a Histopaque-1077 density gradient and frozen in approximately 90% FCS with approximately 10% DMSO. CDR1 MDHEN and CDR2 SYDVKM were looked up in the germline V gene. The CDR3 measures 14 amino acids from cysteine to phenylalanine. No nucleotide data were recorded. General study outcomes and caveats: More CDR3 sequences were shared by synovial Treg cells with iaTreg cells than with other blood Treg cells, and a closer relation was confirmed by Chao-Jaccard similarity. Across patients, iaTreg TCR repertoires were largely private, and these iaTreg repertoires partially overlapped with synovial Teff and blood CPL repertoires. Compared with other blood Treg cells, blood iaTreg cells had lower TCR diversity, a finding consistent with antigen-driven expansion.

The chain is assembled from TRBV28 and TRBJ2-1. This receptor was identified in a donor younger than 30 with juvenile idiopathic arthritis. The sequenced material came from Treg cells from blood. Interpreted using the paper, the cell subset or site label stands for: remaining (HLA-DR-negative) circulating blood Treg cells. CDR3 reads: CASRPGGDRREQFF.